The following is a T cell receptor (beta chain) sequence with its context. The data originate from a study of technical replicates of blood from a handful of donors. The V segment lost 3 bases and the J segment 9 bases; nucleotides outside the gene matches: 9. Germline V gene lookup returns CDR1 MNHNS and CDR2 SASEGT. The CDR3 totals 14 residues. The assay was immunoSEQ multiplex PCR, and TCRdb's table has in-frame clones only and misses some. The table shows about 88,000 clones, with about 94% occurring only once. This receptor was obtained from a human donor in good health. The rearrangement joins TRBV6-1 to TRBJ1-1; 8 bases are shared with TRBD1. Material: T cells isolated from PBMCs. The CDR3 region is CASSELTGRGQAFF. For the CDR3, the DNA is TGTGCCAGCAGTGAGCTTACGGGCAGGGGGCAAGCTTTCTTT.